What follows are 28 T cell receptor beta chains derived from one specimen sequenced in a study of blood T cell repertoires in COVID-19. The repertoire was sequenced with immunoSEQ multiplex PCR; TCRdb's copy has only in-frame clones and lacks some. The sample carries roughly 250,000 clones, roughly 93% recorded once. The specimen was PBMCs or T cells enriched from blood (not recorded which). The receptors were sampled from a woman in her thirties or forties with acute COVID-19.

The chain links TRBV19 to TRBJ1-2, with D perhaps TRBD1 (6 bases). Germline CDR1 is LNHDA and CDR2 is SQIVND (reference sequence). V was cut by 10 bases and J by 2 bases, with 11 bases left in between. The CDR3 runs to 12 residues. The CDR3 DNA follows: TGTGCCACCACACAGGGAAACTATGGCTACACCTTC. Protein sequence: CATTQGNYGYTF.

The chain joins TRBV19 to TRBJ1-5; 9 bases are a match to TRBD1. CDR1 and CDR2 (germline): LNHDA, SQIVND (reference sequence). V dropped 4 bases and J dropped 2; count of bases not matched to a gene: 9. This CDR3 spans 17 amino acids. CDR3 sequence: CASSSPGTGIGNQPQHF. CDR3 bases: TGTGCCAGTAGTAGTCCCGGGACAGGGATTGGCAATCAGCCCCAGCATTTT.

Remarks on this clone: Additional DNA sequences in this sample encode the identical CDR3. The V and J genes are TRBV5-1 and TRBJ1-5, with 9 bases identical to TRBD1. J gave up 4 bases and V 3 bases, and 2 bases lay outside the gene matches. The CDR3 runs to 14 residues. Germline loops: CDR1 SGHRS, CDR2 YFSETQ. In nucleotides, the CDR3 is TGCGCCAGCAGCTCCGGACAGGGGAATCAGCCCCAGCATTTT. Residues: CASSSGQGNQPQHF.

The chain is built from TRBV7-8 and TRBJ2-1; 10 bases are shared with TRBD2. J gave up 6 bases and V 0 bases, and 8 bases lay outside the gene matches. Germline-derived CDR1 and CDR2 are SGHVS and FQNEAQ. The CDR3 has 17 residues. As DNA, the CDR3 is TGTGCCAGCAGCTTAGCGCGTAGCGGGAGGCTTTCCAATGAGCAGTTCTTC. The encoded protein is CASSLARSGRLSNEQFF.

The chain combines TRBV28 with TRBJ1-2, with 7 bases that match TRBD1. The junction had 10 bases not matched to a gene; V was cut back by 8 bases and J by 4 bases. Germline values: CDR1 MDHEN, CDR2 SYDVKM. The CDR3 length is 14 residues. CDR3: CASSTKGGAYGYTF. Here the CDR3 DNA reads TGTGCCAGCTCCACCAAAGGGGGCGCCTATGGCTACACCTTC.

This clone showed up just once. The chain uses TRBV19 and TRBJ2-6; D remains ambiguous. CDR3 size: 19 residues. V lost 2 bases and J lost 0, with 17 bases in between. Germline CDR1 reads LNHDA; CDR2 reads SQIVND (reference sequence). Written as DNA, the CDR3 is TGTGCCAGTAGTATAAAAGAGAGACGGAGTTTCTCTGGGGCCAACGTCCTGACTTTC. Translated, it gives CASSIKERRSFSGANVLTF. The variable domain in full, completed from reference TRBV19 and TRBJ2-6, reads DGGITQSPKYLFRKEGQNVTLSCEQNLNHDAMYWYRQDPGQGLRLIYYSQIVNDFQKGDIAEGYSVSREKKESFPLTVTSAQKNPTAFYLCASSIKERRSFSGANVLTFGAGSRLTVL.

The chain joins TRBV6-5 to TRBJ1-2, with 9 bases identical to TRBD1. The trim removed 4 bases at V and 1 base at J, leaving 7 bases unmatched. The CDR3 has 16 residues. In germline, CDR1 is MNHEY, CDR2 SVGAGI. The CDR3 sequence is CASSSTGTGFNYGYTF. The CDR3 DNA is TGTGCCAGCAGTTCTACTGGGACAGGGTTTAACTATGGCTACACCTTC.

This chain uses TRBV7-9 with TRBJ2-5; 7 bases agree with TRBD1. This CDR3 region has 17 residues. V was pared by 1 base and J by 1 base, with 9 bases of the junction left unmatched. Germline V gene lookup returns CDR1 SEHNR and CDR2 FQNEAQ (reference sequence). The CDR3 nucleotides read TGTGCCAGCAGCTTAGTGGGCTCCCGGGACAGCCAAGAGACCCAGTACTTC. It yields the protein CASSLVGSRDSQETQYF.

V and J are TRBV7-2 and TRBJ2-7, with 12 bases fitting TRBD1. Germline CDR1 is SGHTA and CDR2 is FQGNSA. This CDR3 has 15 residues. Losses at the gene ends were 2 bases for V and 6 bases for J; bases not matched to a gene: 5. The CDR3 nucleotides are TGTGCCAGCAGCTTATCCGGGACAGGGGGCTCCGAGCAGTACTTC. Translating gives CASSLSGTGGSEQYF.

J is TRBJ2-3 and V is TRBV13, with 12 positions matching TRBD2. Trimming cost V 4 bases and J 3 bases; bases outside gene matches: 5. The CDR3 spans 16 residues. From germline, CDR1 is PRHDT and CDR2 FYEKMQ (reference sequence). The CDR3 coding sequence is TGTGCCAGCAGCTGGTCGACTAGCGGGAGAACAGATACGCAGTATTTT. It yields the protein CASSWSTSGRTDTQYF.

The V gene is TRBV5-6, the J gene TRBJ2-5; D is ambiguous. The ends were cut back, 0 bases at V and 7 bases at J, with 4 bases in the middle. Germline CDR1 and CDR2: SGHDT and YYEEEE. The CDR3 has 11 residues. CDR3 DNA sequence: TGTGCCAGCAGCTTGGCCGGGACCCAGTACTTC. It codes for CASSLAGTQYF.

The V call is TRBV12-3 or TRBV12-4, the J call TRBJ2-5, with D hard to call. Trimming cost V 6 bases and J 3 bases, with 8 bases left between them. The length of the CDR3 is 12 residues. The CDR3 sequence is CASRANEETQYF. The CDR3 DNA reads as TGTGCCAGCAGAGCGAACGAAGAGACCCAGTACTTC.

This clone was seen only a few times. The genes are TRBV7-9 and TRBJ2-1; 7 bases are shared with TRBD1. CDR1 and CDR2 from the germline V gene are SEHNR and FQNEAQ (reference sequence). Losses at the gene ends were 5 bases for V and 4 bases for J; bases not matched to a gene: 11. This CDR3 region has 16 residues. CDR3 DNA sequence: TGTGCCAGCAGCCTGTTTCGGGACAGCCCGTACAATGAGCAGTTCTTC. Its protein product is CASSLFRDSPYNEQFF.

The chain couples TRBV19 to TRBJ2-1; 14 bases map to TRBD2. This CDR3 region has 15 residues. J lost 10 bases, V lost 6 bases, and 8 bases had no gene match. Germline CDR1 is LNHDA and CDR2 is SQIVND (reference sequence). The CDR3, as DNA: TGTGCCAGTAGCCCGACTAGCGGGAGGGCCGGGGAGCAGTTCTTC. Amino acid sequence: CASSPTSGRAGEQFF. The full variable domain, completed using reference TRBV19 and TRBJ2-1, is DGGITQSPKYLFRKEGQNVTLSCEQNLNHDAMYWYRQDPGQGLRLIYYSQIVNDFQKGDIAEGYSVSREKKESFPLTVTSAQKNPTAFYLCASSPTSGRAGEQFFGPGTRLTVL.

The chain couples TRBV6-1 to TRBJ2-1; 11 positions match TRBD2. Losses at the gene ends were 1 base for V and 7 bases for J; bases not matched to a gene: 6. This CDR3 has 16 amino acids. CDR1 is MNHNS and CDR2 is SASEGT in the germline V gene. The CDR3 loop is CASSEVRASGRNEQFF. CDR3 in DNA: TGTGCCAGCAGTGAAGTTCGGGCTAGCGGGAGGAATGAGCAGTTCTTC.

The gene calls are TRBV5-1 and TRBJ2-3; TRBD2 matches 10 bases. V dropped 3 bases and J dropped 2; count of bases not matched to a gene: 3. Germline CDR1 SGHRS, CDR2 YFSETQ. The CDR3 loop spans 15 amino acids. CDR3 nucleotide sequence: TGCGCCAGCAGCTCAGGGACTAGCGACACAGATACGCAGTATTTT. It is translated as CASSSGTSDTDTQYF.

V usage is TRBV21-1 and J usage is TRBJ2-2; TRBD2 is the table's D call, not checked against the DNA. TRBV21-1 is recorded as a pseudogene. This CDR3 has 16 amino acids. CDR3 protein: CASSKVISDNTGELFF. CDR3 bases: TGTGCCAGCAGCAAAGTGATTAGCGATAACACCGGGGAGCTGTTTTTT.

The chain links TRBV7-2 to TRBJ2-7; D call uncertain. CDR1 and CDR2 (germline): SGHTA, FQGNSA. The CDR3 is 16 amino acids. V was trimmed by 3 bases and J by 2 bases, leaving 17 bases between them. CDR3 in amino acids: CASSFQKNISPYEQYF. The CDR3 nucleotides read TGTGCCAGCAGCTTTCAGAAGAATATTTCACCCTACGAGCAGTACTTC.

The chain combines TRBV12-3 or TRBV12-4 with TRBJ1-6; possibly TRBD1 for D (6 bases). The ends were cut back, 5 bases at V and 10 bases at J, with 12 bases in the middle. The CDR3 spans 13 residues. The CDR3 coding sequence is TGTGCCAGCAGTGGCGACAGGTCGTCACCCCTCCACTTT. Encoded protein: CASSGDRSSPLHF.

This chain links TRBV25-1 with TRBJ1-1, with D perhaps matching TRBD1 (5 bases). The CDR3 length is 15 residues. V lost 2 bases to trimming and J lost 4 bases, with 14 bases between them. From germline, CDR1 is MGHDK and CDR2 SYGVNS. CDR3 in DNA: TGTGCCAGCAGTGAAAACGCAGGGTCCGGCACTGAAGCTTTCTTT. The encoded protein is CASSENAGSGTEAFF.

This rearrangement joins TRBV23-1 to TRBJ2-3; D may be TRBD1 (6 bases). TRBV23-1 is given ORF status, its function remaining uncertain. The CDR3 spans 15 residues. V was pared by 9 bases and J by 2 bases, with 18 bases between. Written as DNA, the CDR3 is TGCGCCAGTTCCCTGGGCAGGGGACCCACAGATACGCAGTATTTT. It is translated as CASSLGRGPTDTQYF.

J is TRBJ2-1 and V is TRBV6-5; D is perhaps TRBD1 or TRBD2 (6 bases each). Germline values: CDR1 MNHEY, CDR2 SVGAGI. There are 15 residues in the CDR3. V lost 6 bases and J 0 bases, leaving 12 bases between the germline ends. The CDR3 here is CASRYREVSYNEQFF. CDR3 nucleotide sequence: TGTGCCAGCAGATACAGGGAGGTCTCCTACAATGAGCAGTTCTTC.

The chain links TRBV5-4 to TRBJ2-5, with TRBD2 matching over 10 bases. CDR1 SGHNT and CDR2 YYREEE come from the germline V gene (reference sequence). Trimming cost V 5 bases and J 5 bases; bases outside gene matches: 6. The CDR3 spans 14 residues. CDR3 coding DNA: TGTGCCAGCAGAAAGGGACTAGCGAGCGAGACCCAGTACTTC. Residues: CASRKGLASETQYF.

V usage is TRBV3-1 (or the pseudogene TRBV3-2) and J usage is TRBJ2-6, with TRBD1 matching over 9 bases. CDR1 and CDR2 from the germline V gene are LGHDT and YNNKEL (reference sequence). CDR3 size: 13 residues. With 4 bases clipped from V and 14 bases from J, the junction kept 6 bases outside the gene matches. The CDR3 DNA is TGTGCCAGCAGCCCTTCCGGGACAGGGATCCTGACTTTC. Protein sequence: CASSPSGTGILTF.

V is TRBV10-3 and J is TRBJ2-7, with TRBD1 matching over 7 bases. J gave up 2 bases and V 2 bases, and 6 bases lay outside the gene matches. Looked up from germline, CDR1 is ENHRY and CDR2 is SYGVKD. This CDR3 region has 15 residues. In DNA form, the CDR3 reads TGTGCCATCAGTGAGCCCGACAGGGCCCCCTACGAGCAGTACTTC. Translation: CAISEPDRAPYEQYF.

The chain carries TRBV5-1 and TRBJ1-5; 7 positions match TRBD1. The CDR3 is 13 residues long. The germline CDR1 and CDR2 sequences are SGHRS and YFSETQ. V trimming: 2 bases; J trimming: 8 bases; junction bases outside the gene matches: 4. The DNA of the CDR3 is TGCGCCAGCAGCTTTGATCAGGGGGAGCCCCAGCATTTT. It is translated as CASSFDQGEPQHF.

The chain couples TRBV7-2 to TRBJ2-2; TRBD1 agrees at 7 bases. The germline V gene encodes CDR1 SGHTA and CDR2 FQGNSA. The V and J ends lost 2 bases and 6 bases, in that order; junction bases with no gene match: 6. The CDR3 contains 15 residues. CDR3 nucleotides: TGTGCCAGCAGCTTAACCCTGACAGGGCCCGGGGAGCTGTTTTTT. This gives the protein CASSLTLTGPGELFF.

The V and J genes are TRBV7-6 and TRBJ2-2, with D perhaps matching TRBD1 (5 bases). The V end lost 5 bases, the J end lost 3 bases, and 19 bases lay between the germline ends. Germline V gives CDR1 SGHVS, CDR2 FNYEAQ. The CDR3 is 17 amino acids. The DNA for the CDR3 is TGTGCCAGCAGCAGACTTATAGGGGCTGCAGACACCGGGGAGCTGTTTTTT. Translated: CASSRLIGAADTGELFF.